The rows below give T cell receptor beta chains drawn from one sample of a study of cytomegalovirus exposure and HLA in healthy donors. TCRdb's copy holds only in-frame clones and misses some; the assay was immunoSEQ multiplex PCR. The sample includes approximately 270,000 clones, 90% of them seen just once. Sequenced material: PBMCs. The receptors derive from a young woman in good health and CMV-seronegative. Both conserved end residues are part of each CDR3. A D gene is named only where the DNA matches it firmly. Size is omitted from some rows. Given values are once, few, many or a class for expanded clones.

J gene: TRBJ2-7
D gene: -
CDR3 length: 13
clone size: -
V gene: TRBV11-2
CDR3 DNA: TGTGCCAGCAGCTCCCAGACAGGTTTCGAGCAGTACTTC
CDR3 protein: CASSSQTGFEQYF

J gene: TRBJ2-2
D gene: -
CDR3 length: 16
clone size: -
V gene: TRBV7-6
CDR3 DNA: TGTGCCAGCAGCGGGTCTTGGGACACAACGACCGGGGAGCTGTTTTTT
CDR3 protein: CASSGSWDTTTGELFF

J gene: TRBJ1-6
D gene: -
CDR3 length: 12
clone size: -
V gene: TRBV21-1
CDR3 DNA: TGTGCCAGAGACAGAGGTAATTCACCCCTCCACTTT
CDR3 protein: CARDRGNSPLHF

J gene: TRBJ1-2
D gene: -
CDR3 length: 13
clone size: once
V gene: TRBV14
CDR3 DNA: TGTGCCAGCAGCCAACGGTCTAACTATGGCTACACCTTC
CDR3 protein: CASSQRSNYGYTF

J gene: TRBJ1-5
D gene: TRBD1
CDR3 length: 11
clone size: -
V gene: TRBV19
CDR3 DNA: TGTGCCAGTAGTAAAGGGGGCGCCCAGCATTTT
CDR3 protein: CASSKGGAQHF

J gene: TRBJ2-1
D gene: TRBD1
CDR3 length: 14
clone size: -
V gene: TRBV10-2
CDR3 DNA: TGCGCCAGCAGGACAGGGGGCTCCTACAATGAGCAGTTCTTC
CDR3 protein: CASRTGGSYNEQFF

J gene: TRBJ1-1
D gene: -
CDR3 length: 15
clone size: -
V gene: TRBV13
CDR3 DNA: TGTGCCAGCAGCCCCTCCCCAGGATCTCCTACTGAAGCTTTCTTT
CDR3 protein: CASSPSPGSPTEAFF

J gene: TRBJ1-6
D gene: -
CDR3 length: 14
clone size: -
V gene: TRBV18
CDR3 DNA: TGTGCCAGCTCAGGCGGGCCGGACGGAACCCCCCTCCACTTT
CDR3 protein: CASSGGPDGTPLHF

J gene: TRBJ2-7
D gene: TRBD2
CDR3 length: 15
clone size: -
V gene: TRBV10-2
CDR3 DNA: TGCGCCAGCAGTGAGGTGGCTAGCGGGGCCTACGAGCAGTACTTC
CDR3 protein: CASSEVASGAYEQYF

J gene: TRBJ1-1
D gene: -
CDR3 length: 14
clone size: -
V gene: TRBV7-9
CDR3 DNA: TGTGCCAGCAGCTTAGCAGGGGGGAACACTGAAGCTTTCTTT
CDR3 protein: CASSLAGGNTEAFF

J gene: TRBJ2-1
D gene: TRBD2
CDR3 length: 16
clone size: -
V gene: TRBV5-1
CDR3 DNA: TGCGCCAGCAGCTCTTTAGCGGGTAGAACCTACAATGAGCAGTTCTTC
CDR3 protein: CASSSLAGRTYNEQFF

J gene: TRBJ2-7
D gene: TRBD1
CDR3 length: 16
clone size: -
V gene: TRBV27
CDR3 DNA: TGTGCCAGCAGTCCCCAAATCCTCGGACAGGGCCACGAGCAGTACTTC
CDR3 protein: CASSPQILGQGHEQYF

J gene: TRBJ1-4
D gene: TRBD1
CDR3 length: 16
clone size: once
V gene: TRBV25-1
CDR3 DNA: TGTGCCAGCAGTGAATATAAAGCACAGGGGAGAGAAAAACTGTTTTTT
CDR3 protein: CASSEYKAQGREKLFF

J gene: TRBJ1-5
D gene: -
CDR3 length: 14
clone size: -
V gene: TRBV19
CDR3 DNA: TGTGCCAGTACTCACACAGGTAGCAATCAGCCCCAGCATTTT
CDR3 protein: CASTHTGSNQPQHF

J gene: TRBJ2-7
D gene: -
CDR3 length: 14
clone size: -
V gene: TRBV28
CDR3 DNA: TGTGCCAGCACCCTAAGGGGCAGGGTCTACGAGCAGTACTTC
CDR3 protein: CASTLRGRVYEQYF

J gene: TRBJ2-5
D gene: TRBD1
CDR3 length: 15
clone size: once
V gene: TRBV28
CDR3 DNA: TGTGCCAGCAGTCTCTCCGGACAGGGACAAGAGACCCAGTACTTC
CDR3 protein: CASSLSGQGQETQYF

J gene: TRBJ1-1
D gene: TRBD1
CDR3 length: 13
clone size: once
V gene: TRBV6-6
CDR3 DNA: TGTGCCAGCACCTATGGGGACAGGCAAGGACCTTTCTTT
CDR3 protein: CASTYGDRQGPFF

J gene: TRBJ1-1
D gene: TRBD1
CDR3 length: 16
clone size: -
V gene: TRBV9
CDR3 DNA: TGTGCCAGCAGCGCCGCACAGGGGATGTCGAACACTGAAGCTTTCTTT
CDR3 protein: CASSAAQGMSNTEAFF